Below, 4 T cell receptor beta chains from the same sample are listed, as sequenced in a study of human T cells and chemical hapten exposure. Indicated time point: patch test 1, 2 weeks after DPC sensitization. Noted treatment: therapeutic diphenylcyclopropenone sensitization with weekly scalp DPC. MiXCR was run by TCRdb on the RACE reads, yielding one entry per CDR3 protein. This sample carries approximately 90,000 distinct CDR3 sequences, roughly 10% of them seen once, and the ten largest clones take roughly 2.4%. Here the sequenced sample was whole blood, taken in connection with sensitization to the hapten diphenylcyclopropenone (DPC). The receptor set was obtained from a man between 40 and 49 years old with alopecia areata. Some clones in this sample may be carry-over from other donors' samples.

The rearrangement links TRBV12-3 or TRBV12-4 to TRBJ1-5; D unresolved. This CDR3 has 14 residues. The V gene lost 2 bases and the J gene lost 3 bases, with 8 bases spanning the gap. The CDR3 nucleotides are TGTGCCAGCAGTTTAAGGCAGGACAATCAGCCCCAGCATTTT. It is translated as CASSLRQDNQPQHF.

This chain uses TRBV3-1 with TRBJ1-4; no clear D. Germline V CDR1 and CDR2: LGHDT, YNNKEL (reference sequence). CDR3 length: 15 residues. V gave up 1 base and J gave up 8 bases, with 14 bases separating them. The CDR3 nucleotides read TGTGCCAGCAGCCAAGGGGTTCTCGTACAGGAAAAACTGTTTTTT. Protein product: CASSQGVLVQEKLFF.

This clonotype was observed a handful of times. The chain combines TRBV11-3 with TRBJ2-3; 14 nucleotides line up with TRBD2. Germline loops: CDR1 SGHNT, CDR2 YENEEA. The CDR3 is 19 residues long. The J segment lost 2 bases and the V segment lost 5 bases, leaving 12 bases of the junction unmatched. The CDR3 DNA reads TGTGCCAGCAGCCCGACGGCCGGGACTAGCGGGGGCTTCACAGATACGCAGTATTTT. As protein: CASSPTAGTSGGFTDTQYF.

DNA for the CDR3: TGTGCCAGCAGTGTATCCGACAGGGGTTTTGCTTTCTTT. Translation gives CASSVSDRGFAFF. V is TRBV6-1 and J is TRBJ1-1; 8 bases agree with TRBD1. Germline CDR1 and CDR2: MNHNS and SASEGT. The CDR3 is 13 amino acids. V trimming: 4 bases; J trimming: 11 bases; junction bases outside the gene matches: 9.